These 13 T cell receptor beta chains were sequenced from one sample in a study of cytomegalovirus exposure and HLA in healthy donors. Primers: 60 Vbeta forward and 13 Jbeta reverse. This table comes from immunoSEQ multiplex PCR, and its TCRdb copy is limited to in-frame clones, with some not included. The sample has approximately 60,000 clones, roughly four fifths seen once. Sample: PBMCs. The receptors were gathered from a man aged 30-40 years in good health and CMV-seronegative.

The chain couples TRBV30 to TRBJ1-6; TRBD1 matches 10 bases. The germline gives CDR1 GTSNPN, CDR2 SVGIG (reference sequence). The trim removed 4 bases at V and 8 bases at J, leaving 14 bases unmatched. The CDR3 extends over 17 amino acids. The CDR3 DNA is TGTGCCTGGAATTTTAGGACAGGGGGTTGGGGGGATTCACCCCTCCACTTT. Translated, it gives CAWNFRTGGWGDSPLHF.

This chain uses TRBV27 with TRBJ2-2; 7 positions match TRBD1. This CDR3 is built from 13 residues. From germline, CDR1 is MNHEY and CDR2 SMNVEV (reference sequence). Unmatched junction bases numbered 3, after V lost 5 bases and J lost 6 bases. CDR3 sequence reads: CASSPTGAGELFF. The CDR3 region has the DNA TGTGCCAGCAGTCCAACAGGGGCCGGGGAGCTGTTTTTT.

The chain employs TRBV19 and TRBJ1-4; a weak D match, TRBD1 (5 bases). Germline CDR1 reads LNHDA; CDR2 reads SQIVND (reference sequence). Between the trimmed V and J ends, which lost 6 bases and 5 bases, there was a span of 28 bases. The CDR3 consists of 19 residues. The CDR3 nucleotides are TGTGCCAGTAGGACAATCCGGAGGGACCCCTTAAACCCCAATGAAAAACTGTTTTTT. Translating gives CASRTIRRDPLNPNEKLFF. The whole variable domain, remainder taken from reference TRBV19 and TRBJ1-4, is DGGITQSPKYLFRKEGQNVTLSCEQNLNHDAMYWYRQDPGQGLRLIYYSQIVNDFQKGDIAEGYSVSREKKESFPLTVTSAQKNPTAFYLCASRTIRRDPLNPNEKLFFGSGTQLSVL.

The chain carries TRBV11-2 and TRBJ2-1, with 8 bases that match TRBD1. The germline V gene encodes CDR1 SGHAT and CDR2 FQNNGV. Trimming removed 5 bases from V and 2 bases from J; junction bases left unmatched: 8. The CDR3 totals 16 residues. The CDR3 DNA is TGTGCCAGCAGCCCAGGGGGGACAGGAGCCTACAATGAGCAGTTCTTC. Translation: CASSPGGTGAYNEQFF. The whole variable domain, remainder taken from reference TRBV11-2 and TRBJ2-1, is EAGVAQSPRYKIIEKRQSVAFWCNPISGHATLYWYQQILGQGPKLLIQFQNNGVVDDSQLPKDRFSAERLKGVDSTLKIQPAKLEDSAVYLCASSPGGTGAYNEQFFGPGTRLTVL.

This chain connects TRBV20-1 to TRBJ2-3, with D possibly matching TRBD2 (5 bases). This CDR3 contains 11 residues. V was shortened by 3 bases and J by 7 bases, with 8 bases between the two germline ends. CDR1 is DFQATT and CDR2 is SNEGSKA in the germline V gene (reference sequence). The CDR3 here is CSARREYTQYF. The CDR3 DNA follows: TGCAGTGCTAGGAGGGAATATACGCAGTATTTT.

Of note for this clone: Other DNA sequences in the sample encode the same CDR3. This chain uses TRBV30 with TRBJ2-7; the D gene is possibly TRBD1 (5 bases). This CDR3 is built from 14 residues. Trimming pared 0 bases from V and 2 bases from J, leaving 11 bases between. Germline V gene sequence: CDR1 GTSNPN, CDR2 SVGIG (reference sequence). The CDR3 DNA follows: TGTGCCTGGAGTGTAAGGGGCATTACCTACGAGCAGTACTTC. It encodes CAWSVRGITYEQYF.

Only one count was recorded for this clone. The chain is built from TRBV7-9 and TRBJ2-3, with TRBD2 matching over 7 bases. V gave up 4 bases and J gave up 5 bases; unmatched junction bases: 12. In germline, CDR1 is SEHNR, CDR2 FQNEAQ (reference sequence). CDR3 length: 16 residues. The CDR3 DNA sequence: TGTGCCAGCAGCTCACTACTAGCGTCCATTTTAGATACGCAGTATTTT. Its translation: CASSSLLASILDTQYF.

This chain connects TRBV28 to TRBJ1-2; D call uncertain. V lost 1 base and J 4 bases, leaving 4 bases between the germline ends. There are 12 residues in the CDR3. In germline, CDR1 is MDHEN, CDR2 SYDVKM. The CDR3: CASSLSVYGYTF. The DNA for the CDR3 is TGTGCCAGCAGTTTATCGGTCTATGGCTACACCTTC.

The chain links TRBV5-4 to TRBJ2-7; maybe TRBD2 (5 bases). Per the germline V gene, CDR1 is SGHNT and CDR2 is YYREEE (reference sequence). Trimming removed 2 bases from V and 2 bases from J, with 11 bases in between. CDR3 length equals 14 residues. DNA for the CDR3: TGTGCCAGCAGCTTAAAGGAGCGGACCTACGAGCAGTACTTC. It is translated as CASSLKERTYEQYF.

This clone was seen once. The rearrangement joins TRBV5-1 to TRBJ2-3; 11 bases are shared with TRBD2. Germline lookup yields CDR1 SGHRS and CDR2 YFSETQ. The CDR3 has 16 amino acids. The V and J ends lost 4 bases and 2 bases, in that order; junction bases with no gene match: 6. The CDR3 is CASSLTSGVNTDTQYF. The DNA for the CDR3 is TGCGCCAGCAGCCTGACTAGCGGGGTGAACACAGATACGCAGTATTTT.

This clone was counted a single time. This chain uses TRBV7-9 with TRBJ1-4, with D perhaps matching TRBD1 (6 bases). From germline, CDR1 is SEHNR and CDR2 FQNEAQ (reference sequence). CDR3 length equals 13 residues. V was cut by 6 bases and J by 4 bases, with 9 bases left in between. Here the CDR3 reads CASRDSRNEKLFF. The CDR3 bases are TGTGCCAGCAGGGACAGTCGTAATGAAAAACTGTTTTTT.

The V call is TRBV29-1, the J call TRBJ2-1, with a possible D match to TRBD2 (6 bases). V shed 5 bases and J shed 4 bases, with 15 bases lying between them. From germline, CDR1 is SQVTM and CDR2 ANQGSEA. This CDR3 has 14 residues. CDR3 loop: CSVRGGMGYNEQFF. CDR3 coding DNA: TGCAGCGTTCGCGGCGGGATGGGTTACAATGAGCAGTTCTTC.

This rearrangement joins TRBV2 to TRBJ2-2; no definite D call. CDR1 is SNHLY, CDR2 FYNNEI, per germline. There are 13 residues in the CDR3. The V gene lost 3 bases and the J gene lost 3 bases, with 5 bases spanning the gap. In nucleotides, the CDR3 is TGTGCCAGCAGTGAGTCCTACACCGGGGAGCTGTTTTTT. Its translation: CASSESYTGELFF.